The rows below give T cell receptor beta chains drawn from one sample of a study of T cells in localized non-small cell lung cancer. Generated by immunoSEQ multiplex PCR, the TCRdb table keeps only in-frame clones and is missing some. The table includes about 1,200 clones, about 25% detected once. Sequenced here: normal lung tissue next to the tumor, sampled before any cancer treatment. Receptors were obtained from a female donor of 60 years or more with stage I squamous cell lung carcinoma. CDR3s include the opening cysteine and the closing phenylalanine or tryptophan. The D gene is left open where the match is weak. Size tells how often a clone was seen (once, few, many) or the class of an expanded clone, and some rows leave it out.

TRBV18	TRBJ2-5	NA	NA	CASSLAGHQQETQYF	TGTGCCAGCTCACTTGCGGGACACCAACAAGAGACCCAGTACTTC
TRBV11-3	TRBJ2-1	medium-sized	TRBD2	CASSLVSGRSHEQFF	TGTGCCAGCAGCTTAGTTAGCGGGAGATCCCATGAGCAGTTCTTC
TRBV11-3	TRBJ2-2	NA	TRBD1	CASSPTGQTNTGELFF	TGTGCCAGCAGCCCTACGGGACAGACGAACACCGGGGAGCTGTTTTTT
TRBV19	TRBJ2-4	NA	NA	CASSIFFNAKNIQYF	TGTGCCAGTAGTATATTTTTTAACGCCAAAAACATTCAGTACTTC
TRBV30	TRBJ2-3	few	NA	CAWDPPPGDTQYF	TGTGCCTGGGACCCCCCACCGGGGGATACGCAGTATTTT
TRBV5-1	TRBJ1-1	NA	NA	CASSFGREGTEAFF	TGCGCCAGCAGCTTTGGTAGGGAAGGCACTGAAGCTTTCTTT
TRBV19	TRBJ1-5	NA	NA	CASGDPSSNQPQHF	TGTGCCAGTGGGGACCCCTCCAGCAATCAGCCCCAGCATTTT
TRBV30	TRBJ2-1	NA	TRBD2	CAWNPSGSSYNEQFF	TGTGCCTGGAACCCGAGCGGGAGCTCCTACAATGAGCAGTTCTTC
TRBV19	TRBJ2-1	NA	NA	CASSTDEDPYNEQFF	TGTGCCAGTAGTACCGACGAGGATCCCTACAATGAGCAGTTCTTC
TRBV11-3	TRBJ2-3	large	NA	CASSLVARGDTQYF	TGTGCCAGCAGCTTAGTGGCTAGAGGAGATACGCAGTATTTT
TRBV11-3	TRBJ2-1	NA	NA	CASSPKRASSYNEQFF	TGTGCCAGCAGCCCAAAGCGGGCGAGCTCCTACAATGAGCAGTTCTTC
TRBV11-3	TRBJ1-2	NA	NA	CASSSPGARGGYGYTF	TGTGCCAGCAGCTCCCCAGGGGCCCGAGGCGGCTATGGCTACACCTTC
TRBV10-3	TRBJ2-5	NA	NA	CAISEGTSQETQYF	TGTGCCATCAGTGAGGGGACTTCCCAGGAGACCCAGTACTTC
TRBV9	TRBJ2-7	NA	TRBD2	CASSRLAGGNYEQYF	TGTGCCAGCAGCCGACTAGCGGGAGGTAACTACGAGCAGTACTTC
TRBV9	TRBJ2-1	large	NA	CASRTEMGYNEQFF	TGTGCCAGCAGAACAGAGATGGGCTACAATGAGCAGTTCTTC
TRBV11-3	TRBJ2-6	medium-sized	TRBD2	CASSLGGSSGANVLTF	TGTGCCAGCAGCTTGGGGGGGAGCTCTGGGGCCAACGTCCTGACTTTC
TRBV7-7	TRBJ2-5	few	NA	CASSSLSGQETQYF	TGTGCCAGCAGCTCCCTTAGCGGACAAGAGACCCAGTACTTC
TRBV11-3	TRBJ1-1	few	TRBD1	CASSLGQGLMNTEAFF	TGTGCCAGCAGCTTGGGACAGGGACTAATGAACACTGAAGCTTTCTTT
TRBV6-8	TRBJ1-4	NA	NA	CATHPATNEKLFF	TGTGCCACACATCCAGCAACTAATGAAAAACTGTTTTTT
TRBV14	TRBJ1-1	few	NA	CASSQVRAGKAFF	TGTGCCAGCAGCCAAGTAAGAGCAGGGAAAGCTTTCTTT
TRBV5-1	TRBJ2-7	NA	TRBD2	CASQRGLAGAQTYEQYF	TGCGCCAGCCAGCGGGGACTAGCGGGAGCCCAGACCTACGAGCAGTACTTC
TRBV12-2	TRBJ2-5	few	NA	CASRLGLTSGRGETQYF	TGTGCAAGTCGCTTAGGCCTCACTAGCGGGAGAGGAGAGACCCAGTACTTC
TRBV18	TRBJ2-3	NA	NA	CASSPTGSTDTQYF	TGTGCCAGCTCACCGACCGGGAGCACAGATACGCAGTATTTT
TRBV10-2	TRBJ2-1	NA	TRBD2	CASSASGNEQFF	TGCGCCAGCAGTGCTAGCGGCAATGAGCAGTTCTTC
TRBV28	TRBJ2-1	NA	TRBD2	CASSLYQRGGSYEQFF	TGTGCCAGCAGTTTATACCAACGAGGCGGGAGCTATGAGCAGTTCTTC
TRBV19	TRBJ2-2	few	TRBD2	CASSIVAGLAGLGGELFF	TGTGCCAGTAGTATAGTCGCGGGACTAGCGGGATTGGGCGGGGAGCTGTTTTTT
TRBV11-3	TRBJ2-1	NA	NA	CASLPREGTYYNEQFF	TGTGCCAGCCTGCCTCGCGAGGGGACTTATTACAATGAGCAGTTCTTC
TRBV9	TRBJ2-3	few	TRBD2	CASSVGASGRATDTQYF	TGTGCCAGCAGCGTAGGGGCTAGCGGGAGGGCCACAGATACGCAGTATTTT
TRBV9	TRBJ1-2	few	NA	CASSVRESYGYTF	TGTGCCAGCAGCGTAAGGGAGAGCTATGGCTACACCTTC
TRBV10-3	TRBJ2-3	NA	TRBD2	CAISESSSGGTQYF	TGTGCCATCAGTGAGTCCTCTAGCGGGGGTACGCAGTATTTT
TRBV19	TRBJ1-1	few	NA	CASSIRPTTNTEAFF	TGTGCCAGTAGTATAAGGCCGACGACGAACACTGAAGCTTTCTTT
TRBV18	TRBJ1-5	NA	NA	CASSPQEGTGNQPQHF	TGTGCCAGCTCACCACAAGAAGGTACGGGCAATCAGCCCCAGCATTTT
TRBV19	TRBJ1-5	few	NA	CASSIQGHQPQHF	TGTGCCAGTAGTATTCAAGGGCACCAGCCCCAGCATTTT
TRBV19	TRBJ2-7	few	TRBD2	CASSSGLGSYEQYF	TGTGCCAGTAGTTCCGGACTAGGCTCCTACGAGCAGTACTTC
TRBV11-3	TRBJ2-7	few	TRBD1	CASSPVGQDSYEQYF	TGTGCCAGCAGCCCGGTGGGACAGGACTCCTACGAGCAGTACTTC
TRBV12-2	TRBJ2-2	NA	NA	CALGKGGSTGELFF	TGTGCCCTCGGAAAAGGCGGGAGTACCGGGGAGCTGTTTTTT
TRBV1	TRBJ2-1	few	NA	CASSQDPSGRDEQFF	TGCGCCAGCAGCCAAGATCCTAGCGGGAGAGATGAGCAGTTCTTC
TRBV6-8	TRBJ2-2	large	NA	CASSYDSGTGELFF	TGTGCCAGCAGCTACGACAGCGGTACCGGGGAGCTGTTTTTT
TRBV6-8	TRBJ1-1	few	TRBD1	CASSSSGTGRTEAFF	TGTGCCAGCAGTTCATCCGGGACAGGGCGGACTGAAGCTTTCTTT
TRBV19	TRBJ2-7	NA	NA	CASSIDPEGYYEQYF	TGTGCCAGTAGTATAGATCCCGAGGGCTACTACGAGCAGTACTTC
TRBV29-1	TRBJ1-2	NA	TRBD1	CSAPTTGRGATNGYTF	TGCAGCGCCCCGACGACAGGGCGTGGGGCTACTAATGGCTACACCTTC